Sequencing of this TCR beta chain was carried out in a study of T cells in Graves' hyperthyroidism and ophthalmopathy (dated by TCRdb to the late 2010s). At the level of the whole study: Peripheral blood samples were taken at initial diagnosis, before any treatment was given. A discovery cohort of about a hundred patients, roughly 45 with Graves' ophthalmopathy and about 58 with stable Graves' hyperthyroidism, was used to find distinguishing TCR V-J signatures. Prospective prediction of ophthalmopathy was tested in an independent validation cohort consisting of 18 to 20 hyperthyroidism patients and around 17 patients who later progressed to ophthalmopathy. For training and testing, the approximately 92 patients in the discovery cohort were randomly divided in a 7:3 ratio. The study also compared thyroid tissue and blood T-cell repertoires from about 6 Graves' hyperthyroidism patients. After blood sampling, hyperthyroidism patients were treated with methimazole at a starting dose of 30 mg daily, and ophthalmopathy patients were treated with high-dose intravenous methylprednisolone. The paper reports TCR Vbeta CDR3 sequencing of some 140 peripheral blood samples: around 41 ophthalmopathy, approximately 74 hyperthyroidism and around 17 progressor patients. The paper's findings and limits, for the study overall: Most expanded thyroid clonotypes (frequency above 0.001) were also detected in blood, suggesting blood repertoires may reflect thyroid immune responses. Sample size was not statistically predetermined, and investigators were not blinded to group allocation. In validation, the model predicted progression to ophthalmopathy a median of approximately 6.3 months before onset, with about 67% sensitivity and roughly 73% specificity. Ophthalmopathy was separated from stable hyperthyroidism by a 13 V-J signature model, with approximately 85% sensitivity and just over 81% specificity obtained in cross-validation and 80%/75% obtained in testing.

From the cysteine through the phenylalanine, the CDR3 covers 14 amino acids. Only CDR3 DNA remains: 42 bases, in frame from the first base. CDR1 and CDR2 are read off the germline V gene (reference sequence) as MNHNY and SVGAGI. Relative to germline, V is missing 2 bases and J is missing 5 bases, with 4 bases of the junction outside any gene match. Amplification of TCR beta CDR3 regions was carried out from RNA transcripts. A first-round RT-PCR of the TCR CDR3 used the HTBI primer set with the Qiagen OneStep RT-PCR kit. Libraries were constructed in a second round of multiplex PCR, after which size selection and purification were performed. Libraries were sequenced paired-end with 100 bp reads on an Illumina HiSeq2000. The study's own analysis went as follows. SOAPnuke was used to process the raw data, removing reads that contained adapters or uncalled bases, had a mean Phred below 15, or lacked an exact match to the constant primer or identifier. COPE v1.2.5 was used to merge high-quality paired reads, and clonotypes were defined as unique nucleotide sequences. MiTCR v1.1 was used to align the clonotypes against IMGT TRBV, TRBD and TRBJ reference segments. Analysis was restricted to V-J combinations with a frequency above 0.0001, which covered roughly 99% of repertoires. A TCS score was defined as the ratio between F50 (clonal expansion) and ExV (chaos), using BLOSUM62-based TCRdist between CDR3 peptides within each V-J. Welch's t-statistics and random forest reduced around 550 V-J features to roughly 13, which were used in a naive Bayes classifier (R e1071). In-frame beta chains were kept once TCRdb had trimmed the public reads at Q25 with fastp and called clones with MiXCR. When rows share a CDR3 protein, they turn into one entry using the most common DNA and genes. It is TCRdb's table, rather than the study itself, that gives the V and J calls and clone size. The sample data list over 550,000 distinct CDR3 sequences, and 16% of these were observed just once. About 18% of the sample comes from the top ten.

This clonotype occurred many times. The clone's antigen remains unknown. No base-level quality is on record; no much larger clone is a single base apart. A patient counted as having stable Graves' hyperthyroidism if no progression to ophthalmopathy occurred over 18 months of follow-up. The hyperthyroidism patients were between 18 and 65 years old and newly diagnosed, with a disease duration of less than 2 months. Exclusion was applied to patients with uncontrolled infections, other autoimmune diseases, pregnancy or lactation. Diagnoses relied on clinical symptoms, serum thyroxine and TRAb, thyroid ultrasound and orbital computed tomography. Ficoll-Paque density gradient centrifugation was used to isolate PBMCs from about 10 ml of fresh peripheral blood. Total RNA was extracted using Trizol reagent, and RNA quality was assessed on an Agilent 2100 Bioanalyzer.

Material for sequencing was blood. The clonotype originates from a woman between 18 and 29 years old with Graves' hyperthyroidism. Here the chain combines TRBV6-6 and TRBJ2-5; 8 junctional bases match TRBD1. The nucleotide sequence is given as TGTGCCAGCAGTTACCGACAGGGGACGGAGACCCAGTACTTC. This sequence encodes CASSYRQGTETQYF.